This T cell receptor beta chain appears in the sequencing data of a study of shared T cell receptors in the human thymus. This CDR3 spans 15 amino acids. The method was immunoSEQ multiplex PCR; TCRdb's version includes in-frame clones alone and lacks a portion of them. The sample has about 660,000 clones; around 87% are singletons. These data also formed part of another study, on human thymus T cells. That work contributes: Healthy Finnish infants having corrective surgery for congenital heart defects served as donors. V and J gene usage appeared biased in thymic and blood repertoires.

This TCR came from a boy in the first two years of life with a congenital heart defect. The sample consisted of thymocytes. This chain joins TRBV12-1 and TRBJ2-1; the table's D call TRBD1 went unverified against the DNA. TRBV12-1 is a listed pseudogene. Here the CDR3 DNA reads TGTGCCAGCAGCACGACAGTAAGCTCCTACAATGAGCAGTTCTTC. Translated, it gives CASSTTVSSYNEQFF.